This TCR beta chain was identified during a study of T cell responses to AZD1222 COVID-19 vaccine. CDR3 length: 15 residues. The germline CDR1 and CDR2 sequences are MGHRA and YSYEKL. Trimming removed 0 bases from V and 12 bases from J; junction bases left unmatched: 10. Libraries were prepared by immunoSEQ multiplex PCR; TCRdb keeps only in-frame clonotypes and omits some of them. Seen here are approximately 110,000 clones, about nine tenths observed once, and the top ten hold roughly 1.3%. This clone was detected once. The sequencing used peripheral blood, collected on day 0 of AZD1222 vaccination. The chain employs TRBV4-1 and TRBJ2-1; 8 bases agree with TRBD2. The TCR originated in an adult in good health. CDR3 protein: CASSQDGLAGGGQFF. The CDR3 DNA follows: TGCGCCAGCAGCCAAGATGGTCTAGCCGGGGGGGGGCAGTTCTTC.